A single sample gave rise to the 20 T cell receptor beta chains below, sequenced in a study of blood T cell repertoires in COVID-19. Sequencing was performed with immunoSEQ multiplex PCR; in TCRdb, only in-frame clones are kept and a portion is missing. The profile shows 210,000 or so clones, around 75% of them singletons. The sequencing input was peripheral blood. All receptors derive from a human donor in a cohort sampled during active COVID-19.

The chain is built from TRBV6-5 and TRBJ1-1; D is unclear. V lost 7 bases to trimming and J lost 4 bases, with 10 bases between them. Germline loops: CDR1 MNHEY, CDR2 SVGAGI. The CDR3 is made up of 12 amino acids. In nucleotides, the CDR3 is TGTGCCAGCAAACCAGTCCGCACTGAAGCTTTCTTT. Translation gives CASKPVRTEAFF.

The rearrangement joins TRBV11-3 to TRBJ2-7; the D gene is possibly TRBD2 (6 bases). V lost 8 bases to trimming and J lost 11 bases, with 22 bases between them. The CDR3 has 13 residues. Per germline, CDR1 SGHNT and CDR2 YENEEA. The CDR3 region is CASAERGTGEKYF. The DNA of the CDR3 is TGTGCCAGCGCTGAACGGGGGACCGGAGAGAAGTACTTC.

The chain joins TRBV29-1 to TRBJ1-1; 9 bases agree with TRBD1. With 6 bases clipped from V and 6 bases from J, the junction kept 2 bases outside the gene matches. Germline CDR1 is SQVTM and CDR2 is ANQGSEA. The CDR3 covers 11 residues. In nucleotides, the CDR3 is TGCAGCGTCCGGACAGGGGCTGAAGCTTTCTTT. As protein: CSVRTGAEAFF.

The V call is TRBV11-1, the J call TRBJ2-7, with a tentative D call TRBD1 (6 bases). The V and J ends lost 5 bases and 1 base respectively, with 18 bases between them. The CDR3 is made up of 16 amino acids. Germline CDR1 is SGHAT and CDR2 is FQDESV (reference sequence). The CDR3 here is CASSRRTGTWSYEQYF. The CDR3 DNA reads as TGTGCCAGCAGCCGACGAACCGGGACATGGTCCTACGAGCAGTACTTC.

The gene calls are TRBV28 and TRBJ2-3, with 8 bases aligning to TRBD2. J was trimmed by 8 bases and V by 7 bases; bases with no gene match: 14. The CDR3 is 15 amino acids. Looked up from germline, CDR1 is MDHEN and CDR2 is SYDVKM. CDR3 DNA: TGTGCCAGCACCCAACCGGGACTAGGCCCGGGTACGCAGTATTTT. Encoded protein: CASTQPGLGPGTQYF.

The rearrangement links TRBV25-1 to TRBJ2-2, with TRBD2 as a possible D gene (7 bases). The CDR3 runs 16 residues. The V end was cut by 5 bases, the J end by 1 base, with 14 bases between. CDR1 is MGHDK, CDR2 SYGVNS, per germline. The CDR3 spells CASSPWGGRNTGELFF. The CDR3 DNA reads as TGTGCCAGCAGTCCTTGGGGGGGGCGGAACACCGGGGAGCTGTTTTTT.

The V and J genes are TRBV6-2 or TRBV6-3 and TRBJ1-5; D uncertain. The CDR3 runs 14 residues. Trimming took 2 bases from V and 7 from J, leaving 12 bases between them. CDR1 and CDR2 (germline): MNHEY, SVGEGT. The DNA for the CDR3 is TGTGCCAGCAGTTACCCAGGCAGAGAACAGCCCCAGCATTTT. Its translation: CASSYPGREQPQHF.

The table lists this clone with a few counts. This chain's CDR3 is CASSLTQGDPAFF. The CDR3 nucleotides read TGTGCCAGCAGTTTAACACAGGGGGATCCGGCTTTCTTT. The chain links TRBV28 to TRBJ1-1, with 8 bases lining up with TRBD1. J was trimmed by 11 bases and V by 2 bases; bases with no gene match: 7. There are 13 residues in the CDR3. Germline V CDR1 and CDR2: MDHEN, SYDVKM.

This clone was detected a few times. V usage is TRBV6-5 and J usage is TRBJ1-2; TRBD1 agrees at 9 bases. The CDR3 contains 15 residues. In germline, CDR1 is MNHEY, CDR2 SVGAGI. V trimming: 6 bases; J trimming: 5 bases; junction bases outside the gene matches: 10. The CDR3 DNA sequence: TGTGCCAGCAGAAGCTCCGGGACAGGGATGTATGGCTACACCTTC. It translates to CASRSSGTGMYGYTF.

The chain carries TRBV11-2 and TRBJ2-1; 8 positions agree with TRBD1. J lost 1 base, V lost 1 base, and 0 bases had no gene match. Germline values: CDR1 SGHAT, CDR2 FQNNGV. The CDR3 spans 15 residues. The CDR3 protein is CASSLGQGSYNEQFF. For the CDR3, the DNA is TGTGCCAGCAGCTTAGGACAGGGGTCCTACAATGAGCAGTTCTTC.

V gene TRBV3-1 (or the pseudogene TRBV3-2) combines with J gene TRBJ1-5; unclear D gene. This CDR3 contains 14 residues. Germline lookup yields CDR1 LGHDT and CDR2 YNNKEL (reference sequence). V was pared by 1 base and J by 1 base, with 5 bases between. The CDR3 sequence: CASSQAFSNQPQHF. In DNA form, the CDR3 reads TGTGCCAGCAGCCAAGCCTTCAGCAATCAGCCCCAGCATTTT.

The genes are TRBV6-5 and TRBJ1-2, with 7 bases that match TRBD1. With 7 bases clipped from V and 7 bases from J, the junction kept 12 bases outside the gene matches. The CDR3 contains 14 residues. CDR1 and CDR2 from the germline V gene are MNHEY and SVGAGI. This chain's CDR3 is CASTLTGSLFGYTF. In DNA, the CDR3 is TGTGCCAGCACTCTGACAGGGAGTTTGTTTGGCTACACCTTC.

The chain combines TRBV9 with TRBJ2-7, with D possibly being TRBD1 (7 bases). CDR3 length equals 15 residues. V lost 4 bases and J lost 4, with 18 bases in between. Germline V gives CDR1 SGDLS, CDR2 YYNGEE. CDR3 coding DNA: TGTGCCAGCAGCCCCAAGGCGGGACAGAGTTACGAGCAGTACTTC. Its protein is CASSPKAGQSYEQYF.

The chain has TRBV5-1 and TRBJ2-3, with D perhaps TRBD2 (6 bases). The germline V gene encodes CDR1 SGHRS and CDR2 YFSETQ. The CDR3 is made up of 16 amino acids. V shed 4 bases and J shed 5 bases, with 20 bases lying between them. The CDR3 bases are TGCGCCAGCAGCACCGACCTTACCGGGAGAGGAGATACGCAGTATTTT. It specifies CASSTDLTGRGDTQYF. The variable domain in full, with the rest retrieved from reference TRBV5-1 and TRBJ2-3, is KAGVTQTPRYLIKTRGQQVTLSCSPISGHRSVSWYQQTPGQGLQFLFEYFSETQRNKGNFPGRFSGRQFSNSRSEMNVSTLELGDSALYLCASSTDLTGRGDTQYFGPGTRLTVL.

The CDR3 sequence is CASRTSGGTGELFF. The CDR3 region has the DNA TGTGCCAGTAGGACTAGCGGAGGGACCGGGGAGCTGTTTTTT. This chain links TRBV5-6 with TRBJ2-2; 10 nucleotides agree with TRBD2. CDR3 length equals 14 residues. V dropped 8 bases and J dropped 5; count of bases not matched to a gene: 6. CDR1 is SGHDT and CDR2 is YYEEEE in the germline V gene.

The genes are TRBV5-6 and TRBJ1-5; TRBD1 is a possible D gene (6 bases). V lost 1 base, J lost 2 bases, and 13 bases lay in between. Germline V CDR1 and CDR2: SGHDT, YYEEEE. The CDR3 totals 16 residues. CDR3 sequence: CASSLSGVAGNQPQHF. CDR3 coding DNA: TGTGCCAGCAGCTTGTCAGGGGTGGCCGGCAATCAGCCCCAGCATTTT.

The rearrangement links TRBV5-4 to TRBJ2-7; 8 bases line up with TRBD2. Per germline, CDR1 SGHNT and CDR2 YYREEE (reference sequence). The CDR3 has 14 residues. V gave up 4 bases and J gave up 5 bases; unmatched junction bases: 8. In DNA form, the CDR3 reads TGTGCCAGCAGCCGGGCGGGGGGCCGACACGAGCAGTACTTC. Its translation: CASSRAGGRHEQYF.

In DNA, the CDR3 is TGCGCCAGCAGCCAGGGACTAGCGGGAGTCTACGAGCAGTACTTC. The encoded protein is CASSQGLAGVYEQYF. The rearrangement links TRBV4-1 to TRBJ2-7; TRBD2 matches at 14 bases. Looked up from germline, CDR1 is MGHRA and CDR2 is YSYEKL. The CDR3 is made up of 15 amino acids. With V trimmed by 3 bases and J by 3 bases, 1 base remained unmatched.

The chain employs TRBV7-3 and TRBJ2-2; 9 bases agree with TRBD1. The CDR3 runs to 14 residues. Germline values: CDR1 SGHTA, CDR2 FQGTGA. The trim removed 5 bases at V and 6 bases at J, leaving 4 bases unmatched. CDR3 protein: CASSATGGAGELFF. The CDR3 bases are TGTGCCAGCAGCGCGACAGGGGGAGCCGGGGAGCTGTTTTTT.

The rearrangement joins TRBV30 to TRBJ2-7; TRBD1 matches at 11 bases. CDR1 and CDR2 from the germline V gene are GTSNPN and SVGIG (reference sequence). The CDR3 is 12 amino acids. Trimming cost V 5 bases and J 6 bases; bases outside gene matches: 3. This CDR3 reads CAWGQGAIEQYF. For the CDR3, the DNA is TGTGCCTGGGGACAGGGGGCTATCGAGCAGTACTTC.